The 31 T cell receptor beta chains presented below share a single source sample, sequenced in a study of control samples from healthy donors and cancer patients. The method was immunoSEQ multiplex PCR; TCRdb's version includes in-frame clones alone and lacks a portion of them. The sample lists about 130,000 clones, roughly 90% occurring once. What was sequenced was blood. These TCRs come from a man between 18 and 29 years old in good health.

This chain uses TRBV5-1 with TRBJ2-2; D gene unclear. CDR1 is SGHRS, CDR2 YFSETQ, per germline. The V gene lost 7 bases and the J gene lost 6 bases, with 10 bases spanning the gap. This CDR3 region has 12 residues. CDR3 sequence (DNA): TGCGCCAGCCGGTATTCTCCCGGGGAGCTGTTTTTT. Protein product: CASRYSPGELFF.

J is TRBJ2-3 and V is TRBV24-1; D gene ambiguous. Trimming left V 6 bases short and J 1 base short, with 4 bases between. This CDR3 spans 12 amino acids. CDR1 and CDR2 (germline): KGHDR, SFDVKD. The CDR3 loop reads CATSTGTDTQYF. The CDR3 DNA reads TGTGCCACCAGTACCGGCACAGATACGCAGTATTTT.

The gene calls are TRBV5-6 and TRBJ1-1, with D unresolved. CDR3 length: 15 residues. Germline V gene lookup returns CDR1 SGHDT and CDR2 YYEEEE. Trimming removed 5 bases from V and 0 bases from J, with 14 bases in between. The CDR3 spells CASSFGANMNTEAFF. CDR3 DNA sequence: TGTGCCAGCAGTTTCGGAGCCAACATGAACACTGAAGCTTTCTTT.

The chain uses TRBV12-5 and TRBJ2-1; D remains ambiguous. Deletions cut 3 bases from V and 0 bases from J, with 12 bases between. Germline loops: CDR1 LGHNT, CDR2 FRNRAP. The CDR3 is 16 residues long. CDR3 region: CASGFLLMGSYNEQFF. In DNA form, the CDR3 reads TGTGCTAGTGGTTTCCTGTTAATGGGCTCCTACAATGAGCAGTTCTTC.

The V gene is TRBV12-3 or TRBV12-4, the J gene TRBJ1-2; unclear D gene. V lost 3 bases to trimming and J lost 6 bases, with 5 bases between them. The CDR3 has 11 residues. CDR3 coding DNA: TGTGCCAGCAGTTTTGGCCATGGCTACACCTTC. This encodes CASSFGHGYTF.

CDR3 DNA sequence: TGTGCCTGGATGAAGAACACTGAAGCTTTCTTT. This codes for CAWMKNTEAFF. This chain connects TRBV30 to TRBJ1-1; D is unclear. Germline CDR1 reads GTSNPN; CDR2 reads SVGIG (reference sequence). The CDR3 runs to 11 residues. With 4 bases removed from V and 1 base from J, the gap between germline ends came to 4 bases.

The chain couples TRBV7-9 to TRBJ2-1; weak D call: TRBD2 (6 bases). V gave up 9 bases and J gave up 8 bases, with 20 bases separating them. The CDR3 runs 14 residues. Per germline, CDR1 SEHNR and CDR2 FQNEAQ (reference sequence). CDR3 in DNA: TGTGCCAGAGGGCCCGGGGGACCCAGTGATGAGCAGTTCTTC. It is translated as CARGPGGPSDEQFF.

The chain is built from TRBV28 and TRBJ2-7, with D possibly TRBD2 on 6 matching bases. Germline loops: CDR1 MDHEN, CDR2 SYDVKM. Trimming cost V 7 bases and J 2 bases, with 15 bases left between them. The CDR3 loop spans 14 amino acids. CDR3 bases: TGTGCCAGCACAAACCGGGACTGGACCTACGAGCAGTACTTC. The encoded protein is CASTNRDWTYEQYF.

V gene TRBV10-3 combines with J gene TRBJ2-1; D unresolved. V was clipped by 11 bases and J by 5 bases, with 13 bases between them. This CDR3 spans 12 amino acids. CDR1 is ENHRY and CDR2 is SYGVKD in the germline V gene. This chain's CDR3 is CAVLSRDNEQFF. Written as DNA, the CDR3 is TGTGCCGTCCTATCTAGGGACAATGAGCAGTTCTTC.

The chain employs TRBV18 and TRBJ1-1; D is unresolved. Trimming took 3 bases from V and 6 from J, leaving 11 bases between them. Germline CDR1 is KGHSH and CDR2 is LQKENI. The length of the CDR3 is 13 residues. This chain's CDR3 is CASSPPSYPEAFF. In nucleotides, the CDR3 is TGTGCCAGCTCACCCCCGTCTTACCCTGAAGCTTTCTTT.

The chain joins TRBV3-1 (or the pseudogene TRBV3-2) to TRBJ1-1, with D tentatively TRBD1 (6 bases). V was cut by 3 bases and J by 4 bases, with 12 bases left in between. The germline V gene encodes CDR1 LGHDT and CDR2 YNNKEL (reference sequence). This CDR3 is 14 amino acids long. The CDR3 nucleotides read TGTGCCAGCAGCCACCGGGGGCGGGTCACTGAAGCTTTCTTT. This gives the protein CASSHRGRVTEAFF.

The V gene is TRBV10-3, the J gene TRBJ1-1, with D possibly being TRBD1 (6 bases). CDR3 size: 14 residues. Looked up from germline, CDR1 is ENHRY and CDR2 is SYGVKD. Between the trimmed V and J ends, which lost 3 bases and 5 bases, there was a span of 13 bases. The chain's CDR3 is CAISDPDSWTEAFF. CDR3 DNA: TGTGCCATCAGTGATCCGGACAGTTGGACTGAAGCTTTCTTT.

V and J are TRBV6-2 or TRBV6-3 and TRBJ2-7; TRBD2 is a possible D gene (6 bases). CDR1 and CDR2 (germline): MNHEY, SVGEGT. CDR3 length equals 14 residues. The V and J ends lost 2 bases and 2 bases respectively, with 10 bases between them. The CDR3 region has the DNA TGTGCCAGCAGTTACGCGGGGCCGGCCTACGAGCAGTACTTC. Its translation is CASSYAGPAYEQYF.

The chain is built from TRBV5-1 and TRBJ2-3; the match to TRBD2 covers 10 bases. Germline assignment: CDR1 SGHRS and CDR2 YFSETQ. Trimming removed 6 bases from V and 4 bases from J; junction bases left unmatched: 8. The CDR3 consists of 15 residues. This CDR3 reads CASKKVAGGADTQYF. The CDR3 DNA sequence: TGCGCCAGCAAAAAGGTAGCGGGGGGCGCAGATACGCAGTATTTT.

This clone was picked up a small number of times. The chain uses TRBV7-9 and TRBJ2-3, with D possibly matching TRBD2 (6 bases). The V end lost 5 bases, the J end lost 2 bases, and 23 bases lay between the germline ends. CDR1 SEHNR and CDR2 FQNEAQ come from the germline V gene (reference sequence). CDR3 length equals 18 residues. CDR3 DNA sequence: TGTGCCAGCAGCCCGCGATTGCAAGGCGGGGATTTCACAGATACGCAGTATTTT. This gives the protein CASSPRLQGGDFTDTQYF.

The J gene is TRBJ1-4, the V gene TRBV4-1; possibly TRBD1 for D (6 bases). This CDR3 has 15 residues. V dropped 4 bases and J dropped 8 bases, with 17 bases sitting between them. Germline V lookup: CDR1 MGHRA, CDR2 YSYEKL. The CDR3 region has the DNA TGCGCCAGCAGCCCCCTAGGGGGGACGCGCGAAAAACTGTTTTTT. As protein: CASSPLGGTREKLFF.

CDR3 in DNA: TGTGCCAGCAGCCAAGAGGGACTAGCGGACAATGAGCAGTTCTTC. Translating gives CASSQEGLADNEQFF. V usage is TRBV3-1 (or the pseudogene TRBV3-2) and J usage is TRBJ2-1, with 11 bases aligning to TRBD2. The CDR3 has 15 amino acids. Trimming removed 0 bases from V and 5 bases from J; junction bases left unmatched: 0. CDR1 and CDR2 (germline): LGHDT, YNNKEL (reference sequence).

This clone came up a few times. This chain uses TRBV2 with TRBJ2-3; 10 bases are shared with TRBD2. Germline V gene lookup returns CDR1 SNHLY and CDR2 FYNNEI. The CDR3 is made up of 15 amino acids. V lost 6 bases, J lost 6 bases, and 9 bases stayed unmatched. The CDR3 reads CASRPGLASLDTQYF. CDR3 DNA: TGTGCCAGCAGACCGGGACTAGCGTCTTTGGATACGCAGTATTTT.

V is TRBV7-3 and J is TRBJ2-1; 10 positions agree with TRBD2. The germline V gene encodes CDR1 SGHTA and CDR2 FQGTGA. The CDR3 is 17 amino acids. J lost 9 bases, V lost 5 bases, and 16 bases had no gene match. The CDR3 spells CASSPGPGLASQGEQFF. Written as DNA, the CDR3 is TGTGCCAGCAGCCCGGGACCGGGACTAGCGAGTCAGGGTGAGCAGTTCTTC.

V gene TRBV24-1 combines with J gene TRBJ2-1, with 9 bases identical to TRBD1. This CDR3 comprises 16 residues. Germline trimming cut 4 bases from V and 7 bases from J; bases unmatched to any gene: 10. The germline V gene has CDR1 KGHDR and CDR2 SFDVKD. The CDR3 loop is CATSDQKGTGRNEQFF. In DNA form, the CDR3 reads TGTGCCACCAGTGACCAGAAGGGGACAGGGAGAAATGAGCAGTTCTTC.

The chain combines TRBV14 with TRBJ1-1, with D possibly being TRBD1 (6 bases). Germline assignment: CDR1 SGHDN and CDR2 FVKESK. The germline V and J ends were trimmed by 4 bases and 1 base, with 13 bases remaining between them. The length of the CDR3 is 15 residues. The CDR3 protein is CASSPTRGPNTEAFF. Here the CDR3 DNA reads TGTGCCAGCAGCCCTACCAGGGGACCGAACACTGAAGCTTTCTTT.

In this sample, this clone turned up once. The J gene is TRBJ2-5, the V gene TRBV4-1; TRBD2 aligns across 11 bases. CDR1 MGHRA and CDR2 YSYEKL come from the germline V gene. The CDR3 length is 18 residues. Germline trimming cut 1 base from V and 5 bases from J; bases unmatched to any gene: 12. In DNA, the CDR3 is TGCGCCAGCAGCCAAGGGGCCCTAGCGGGGGGCCGGGGGGAGACCCAGTACTTC. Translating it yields CASSQGALAGGRGETQYF.

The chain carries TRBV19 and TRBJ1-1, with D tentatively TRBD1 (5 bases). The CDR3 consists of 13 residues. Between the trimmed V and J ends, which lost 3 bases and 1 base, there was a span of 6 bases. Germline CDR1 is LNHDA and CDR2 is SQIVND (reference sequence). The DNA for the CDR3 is TGTGCCAGTAGTATGCAGGGGAACACTGAAGCTTTCTTT. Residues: CASSMQGNTEAFF.

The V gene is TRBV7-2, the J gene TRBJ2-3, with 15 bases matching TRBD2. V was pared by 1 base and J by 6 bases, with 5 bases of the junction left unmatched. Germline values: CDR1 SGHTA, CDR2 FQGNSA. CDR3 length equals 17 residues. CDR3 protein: CASSLDGTSGRFDTQYF. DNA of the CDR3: TGTGCCAGCAGCTTAGATGGGACTAGCGGGAGGTTTGATACGCAGTATTTT.

CDR3 in amino acids: CASSQRRGSSGKSHSTDTQYF. The CDR3 DNA reads as TGTGCCAGCAGCCAACGACGGGGTTCTAGCGGGAAGTCTCACAGCACAGATACGCAGTATTTT. This chain connects TRBV14 to TRBJ2-3; the match to TRBD2 covers 9 bases. V trimming: 2 bases; J trimming: 0 bases; junction bases outside the gene matches: 18. Germline CDR1 is SGHDN and CDR2 is FVKESK. The CDR3 spans 21 residues.

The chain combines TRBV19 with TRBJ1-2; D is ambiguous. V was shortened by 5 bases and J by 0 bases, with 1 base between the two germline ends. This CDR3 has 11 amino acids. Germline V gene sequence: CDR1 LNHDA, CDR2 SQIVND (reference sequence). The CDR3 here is CASSPNYGYTF. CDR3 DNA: TGTGCCAGTAGTCCTAACTATGGCTACACCTTC.

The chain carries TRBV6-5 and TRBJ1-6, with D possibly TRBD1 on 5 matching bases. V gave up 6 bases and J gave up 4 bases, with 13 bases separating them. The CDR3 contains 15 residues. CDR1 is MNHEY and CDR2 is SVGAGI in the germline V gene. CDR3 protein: CASSPGAEYNSPLHF. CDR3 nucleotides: TGTGCCAGCAGCCCCGGGGCGGAGTATAATTCACCCCTCCACTTT.

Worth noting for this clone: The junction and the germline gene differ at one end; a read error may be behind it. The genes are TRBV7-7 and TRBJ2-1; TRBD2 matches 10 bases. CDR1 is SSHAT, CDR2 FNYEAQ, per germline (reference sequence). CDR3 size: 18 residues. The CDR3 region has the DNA TGTGCTAGCAGCTTAGCCCCAACTAGCGGGACCACCTACAATGAGCAGTTCTTC. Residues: CASSLAPTSGTTYNEQFF.

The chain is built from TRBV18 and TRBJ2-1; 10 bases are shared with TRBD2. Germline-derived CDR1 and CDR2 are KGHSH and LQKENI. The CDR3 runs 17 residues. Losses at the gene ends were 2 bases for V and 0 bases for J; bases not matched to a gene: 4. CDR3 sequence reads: CASSPRSSGSSYNEQFF. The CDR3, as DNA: TGTGCCAGCTCACCAAGGTCTAGCGGGAGCTCCTACAATGAGCAGTTCTTC.

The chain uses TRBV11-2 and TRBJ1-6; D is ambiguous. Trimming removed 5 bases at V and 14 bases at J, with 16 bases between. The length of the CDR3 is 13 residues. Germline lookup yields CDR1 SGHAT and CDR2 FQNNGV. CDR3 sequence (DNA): TGTGCCAGCAGCCCCTCAGCCCCTAGGTCCCTCCACTTT. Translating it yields CASSPSAPRSLHF.

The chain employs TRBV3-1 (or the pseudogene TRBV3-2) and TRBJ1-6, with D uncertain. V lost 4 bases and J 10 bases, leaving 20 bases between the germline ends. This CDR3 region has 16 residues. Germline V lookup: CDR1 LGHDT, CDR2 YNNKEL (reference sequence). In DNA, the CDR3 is TGTGCCAGCAGCCCAAACCCCTTTAGAGGGAACTCACCCCTCCACTTT. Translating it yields CASSPNPFRGNSPLHF.